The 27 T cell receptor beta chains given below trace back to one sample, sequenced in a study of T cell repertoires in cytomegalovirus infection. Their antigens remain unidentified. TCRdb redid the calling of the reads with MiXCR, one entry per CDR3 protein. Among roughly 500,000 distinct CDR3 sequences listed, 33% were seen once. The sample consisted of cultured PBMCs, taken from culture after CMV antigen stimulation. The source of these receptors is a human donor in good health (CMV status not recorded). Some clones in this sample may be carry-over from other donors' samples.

The CDR3 bases are TGTGCCAGCAGCCCTGAGGGAGGGACCCAGTACTTC. As protein: CASSPEGGTQYF. The chain combines TRBV27 with TRBJ2-5, with D possibly TRBD2 on 6 matching bases. This CDR3 has 12 residues. Germline V lookup: CDR1 MNHEY, CDR2 SMNVEV (reference sequence). Deletions cut 6 bases from V and 7 bases from J, with 12 bases between.

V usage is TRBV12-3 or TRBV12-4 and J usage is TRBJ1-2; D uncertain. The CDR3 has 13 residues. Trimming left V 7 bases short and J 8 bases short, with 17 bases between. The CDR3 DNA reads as TGTGCCAGCACCACCCCGCCGGGGTACGGCTACACCTTC. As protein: CASTTPPGYGYTF.

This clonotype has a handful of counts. CDR3 loop: CASRDTGGHSYEQYF. The CDR3, as DNA: TGTGCCAGCAGGGATACTGGCGGACACTCCTACGAGCAGTACTTC. V usage is TRBV12-3 or TRBV12-4 and J usage is TRBJ2-7, with D perhaps TRBD1 (5 bases). This CDR3 contains 15 residues. V dropped 6 bases and J dropped 0 bases, with 15 bases sitting between them.

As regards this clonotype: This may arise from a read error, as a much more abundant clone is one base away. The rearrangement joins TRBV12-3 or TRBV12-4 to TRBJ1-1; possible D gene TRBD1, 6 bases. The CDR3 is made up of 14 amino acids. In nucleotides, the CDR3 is TGTCCCAGCAGTTTTAACAGGGAGGGGACTGAAGCTTTCTTT. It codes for CPSSFNREGTEAFF.

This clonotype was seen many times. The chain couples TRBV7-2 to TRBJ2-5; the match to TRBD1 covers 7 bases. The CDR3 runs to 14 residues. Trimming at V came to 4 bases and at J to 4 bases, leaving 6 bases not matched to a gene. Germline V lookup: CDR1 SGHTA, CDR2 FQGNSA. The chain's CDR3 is CASSSTGMGETQYF. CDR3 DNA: TGTGCCAGCAGCTCGACAGGGATGGGAGAGACCCAGTACTTC.

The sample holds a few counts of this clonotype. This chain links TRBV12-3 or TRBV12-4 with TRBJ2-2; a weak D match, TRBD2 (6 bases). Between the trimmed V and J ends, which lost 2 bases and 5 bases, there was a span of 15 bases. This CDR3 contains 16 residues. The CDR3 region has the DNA TGTGCCAGCAGTTTAAGAGGGCGGAGGGTAACCGGGGAGCTGTTTTTT. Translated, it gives CASSLRGRRVTGELFF.

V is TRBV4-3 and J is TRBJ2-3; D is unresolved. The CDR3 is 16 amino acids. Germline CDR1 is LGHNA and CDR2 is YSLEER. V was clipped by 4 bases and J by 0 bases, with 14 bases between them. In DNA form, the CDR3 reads TGCGCCAGCAGCCCCCGACCCGCCCCTAGCACAGATACGCAGTATTTT. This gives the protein CASSPRPAPSTDTQYF.

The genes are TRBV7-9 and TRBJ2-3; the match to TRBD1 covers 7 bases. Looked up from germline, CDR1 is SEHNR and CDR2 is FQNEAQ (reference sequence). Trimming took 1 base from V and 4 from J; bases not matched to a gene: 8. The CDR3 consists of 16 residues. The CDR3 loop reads CASSLEGGLASDTQYF. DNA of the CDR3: TGTGCCAGCAGCTTAGAAGGGGGCTTAGCCTCAGATACGCAGTATTTT. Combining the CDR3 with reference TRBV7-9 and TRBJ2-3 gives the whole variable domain DTGVSQNPRHKITKRGQNVTFRCDPISEHNRLYWYRQTLGQGPEFLTYFQNEAQLEKSRLLSDRFSAERPKGSFSTLEIQRTEQGDSAMYLCASSLEGGLASDTQYFGPGTRLTVL.

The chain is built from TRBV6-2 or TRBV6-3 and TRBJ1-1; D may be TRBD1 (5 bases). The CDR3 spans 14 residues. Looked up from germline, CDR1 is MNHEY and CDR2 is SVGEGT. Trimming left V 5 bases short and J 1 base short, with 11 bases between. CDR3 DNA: TGTGCCAGCAGTCCGGACACGTCGAACACTGAAGCTTTCTTT. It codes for CASSPDTSNTEAFF.

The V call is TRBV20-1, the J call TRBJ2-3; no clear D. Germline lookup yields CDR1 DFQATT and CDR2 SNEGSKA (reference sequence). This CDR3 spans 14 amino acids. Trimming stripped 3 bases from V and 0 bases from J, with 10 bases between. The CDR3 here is CSASGSLSTDTQYF. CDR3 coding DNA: TGCAGTGCTAGTGGGTCACTGAGCACAGATACGCAGTATTTT.

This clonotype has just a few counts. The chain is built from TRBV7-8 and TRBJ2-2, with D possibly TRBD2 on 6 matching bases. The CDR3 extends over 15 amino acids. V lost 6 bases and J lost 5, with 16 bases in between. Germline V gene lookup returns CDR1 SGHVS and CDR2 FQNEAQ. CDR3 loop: CASRPRGGGTGELFF. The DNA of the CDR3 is TGTGCCAGCAGGCCGCGGGGAGGAGGAACCGGGGAGCTGTTTTTT.

CDR3 protein: CASSLVLLPEAFF. The CDR3 DNA follows: TGTGCCAGCAGTTTGGTCTTACTCCCTGAAGCTTTCTTT. The chain uses TRBV12-3 or TRBV12-4 and TRBJ1-1, with unresolved D. The CDR3 has 13 amino acids. With 3 bases removed from V and 6 bases from J, the gap between germline ends came to 11 bases.

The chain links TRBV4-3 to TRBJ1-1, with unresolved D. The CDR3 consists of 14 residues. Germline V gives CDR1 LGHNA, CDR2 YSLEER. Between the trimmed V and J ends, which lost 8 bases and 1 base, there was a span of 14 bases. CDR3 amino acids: CASGSGPANTEAFF. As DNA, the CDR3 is TGCGCCAGCGGCTCTGGGCCTGCGAACACTGAAGCTTTCTTT.

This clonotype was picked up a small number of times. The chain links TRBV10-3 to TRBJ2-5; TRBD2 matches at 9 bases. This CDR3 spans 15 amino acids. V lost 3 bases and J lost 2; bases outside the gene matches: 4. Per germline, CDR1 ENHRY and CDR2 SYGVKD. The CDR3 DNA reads TGTGCCATCAGTGATGGGACTAGCAAGCAAGAGACCCAGTACTTC. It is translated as CAISDGTSKQETQYF.

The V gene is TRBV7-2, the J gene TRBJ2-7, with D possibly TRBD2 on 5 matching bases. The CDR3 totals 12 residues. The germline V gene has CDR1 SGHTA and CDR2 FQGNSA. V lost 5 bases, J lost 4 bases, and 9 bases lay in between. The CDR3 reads CASSRPGYEQYV. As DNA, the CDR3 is TGTGCCAGCAGCCGCCCGGGGTACGAGCAGTACGTC.

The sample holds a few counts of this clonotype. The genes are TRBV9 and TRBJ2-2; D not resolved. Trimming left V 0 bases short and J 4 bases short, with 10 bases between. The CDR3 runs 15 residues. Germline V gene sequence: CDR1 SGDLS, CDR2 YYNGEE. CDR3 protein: CASSVALSGTGELFF. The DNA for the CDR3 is TGTGCCAGCAGCGTAGCTTTAAGTGGCACCGGGGAGCTGTTTTTT. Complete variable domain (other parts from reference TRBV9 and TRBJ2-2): DSGVTQTPKHLITATGQRVTLRCSPRSGDLSVYWYQQSLDQGLQFLIQYYNGEERAKGNILERFSAQQFPDLHSELNLSSLELGDSALYFCASSVALSGTGELFFGEGSRLTVL.

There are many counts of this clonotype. The CDR3 coding sequence is TGTGCCAGCAGCTTATTGCTTGCTAGCGGCCTCCAAGAGACCCAGTACTTC. It specifies CASSLLLASGLQETQYF. V gene TRBV7-2 combines with J gene TRBJ2-5; TRBD2 matches at 7 bases. CDR1 is SGHTA, CDR2 FQGNSA, per germline. V shed 2 bases, J shed 1 base, and the junction held 10 bases outside the gene matches. The CDR3 is 17 residues long.

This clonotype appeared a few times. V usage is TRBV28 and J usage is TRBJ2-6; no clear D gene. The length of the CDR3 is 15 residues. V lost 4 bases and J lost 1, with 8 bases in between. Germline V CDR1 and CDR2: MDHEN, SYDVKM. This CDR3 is CASSYQLSGANVLTF. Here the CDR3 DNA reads TGTGCCAGCAGTTACCAATTATCTGGGGCCAACGTCCTGACTTTC. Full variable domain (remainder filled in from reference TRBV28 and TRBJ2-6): DVKVTQSSRYLVKRTGEKVFLECVQDMDHENMFWYRQDPGLGLRLIYFSYDVKMKEKGDIPEGYSVSREKKERFSLILESASTNQTSMYLCASSYQLSGANVLTFGAGSRLTVL.

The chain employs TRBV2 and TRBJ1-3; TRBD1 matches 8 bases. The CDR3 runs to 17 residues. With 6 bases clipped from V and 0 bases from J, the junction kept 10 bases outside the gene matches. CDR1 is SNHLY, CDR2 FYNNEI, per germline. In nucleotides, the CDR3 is TGTGCCAGCAGGGGTACGGGGACAGGAAGCTCTGGAAACACCATATATTTT. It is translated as CASRGTGTGSSGNTIYF.

CDR3 residues: CSASRDYYEQYF. The CDR3 DNA reads as TGCAGTGCTAGCAGGGACTACTACGAGCAGTACTTC. The genes are TRBV20-1 and TRBJ2-7; the match to TRBD2 covers 7 bases. This CDR3 is built from 12 residues. The trim removed 3 bases at V and 3 bases at J, leaving 2 bases unmatched. CDR1 is DFQATT and CDR2 is SNEGSKA in the germline V gene (reference sequence).

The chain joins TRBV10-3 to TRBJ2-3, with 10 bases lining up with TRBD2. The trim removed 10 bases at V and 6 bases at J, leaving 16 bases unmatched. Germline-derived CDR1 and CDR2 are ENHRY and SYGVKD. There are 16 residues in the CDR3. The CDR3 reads CATTYLAGASGDTQYF. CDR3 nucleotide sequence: TGTGCCACAACCTATCTAGCGGGGGCATCCGGGGATACGCAGTATTTT.

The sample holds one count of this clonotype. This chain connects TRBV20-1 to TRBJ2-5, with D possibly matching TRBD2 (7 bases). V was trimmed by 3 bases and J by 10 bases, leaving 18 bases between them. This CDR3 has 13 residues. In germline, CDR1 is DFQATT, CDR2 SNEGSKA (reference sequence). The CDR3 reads CSARDSIGGSQYF. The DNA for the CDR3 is TGCAGTGCTAGGGACAGCATCGGGGGGAGCCAGTACTTC.

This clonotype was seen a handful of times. The CDR3 DNA reads TGTGCCAGTGGCGTACTACTCACGAACACAGATACGCAGTATTTT. This sequence encodes CASGVLLTNTDTQYF. This sequence joins TRBV28 and TRBJ2-3; the D is unclear. This CDR3 is built from 15 residues. Germline V gene data show CDR1 as MDHEN and CDR2 as SYDVKM. V lost 9 bases and J 2 bases, leaving 18 bases between the germline ends.

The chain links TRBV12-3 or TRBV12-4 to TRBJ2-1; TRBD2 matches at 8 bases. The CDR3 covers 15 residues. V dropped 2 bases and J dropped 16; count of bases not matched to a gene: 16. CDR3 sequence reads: CASSLTTGGPGRLFF. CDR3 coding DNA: TGTGCCAGCAGTTTAACAACGGGAGGGCCCGGTCGCTTATTCTTC.

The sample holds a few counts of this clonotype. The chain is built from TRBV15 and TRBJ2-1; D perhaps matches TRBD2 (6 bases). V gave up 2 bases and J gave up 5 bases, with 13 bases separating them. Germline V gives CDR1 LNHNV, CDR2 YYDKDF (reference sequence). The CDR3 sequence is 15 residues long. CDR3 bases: TGTGCCACCAGCAGATGGGGAGGAGGGGACAATGAGCAGTTCTTC. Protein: CATSRWGGGDNEQFF.

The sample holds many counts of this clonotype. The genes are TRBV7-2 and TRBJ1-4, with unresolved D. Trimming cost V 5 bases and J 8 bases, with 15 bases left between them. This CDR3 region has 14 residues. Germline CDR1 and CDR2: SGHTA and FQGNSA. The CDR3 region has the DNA TGTGCCAGCAGCCCCAGAGGGTTCGGGGAAAAACTGTTTTTT. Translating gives CASSPRGFGEKLFF.

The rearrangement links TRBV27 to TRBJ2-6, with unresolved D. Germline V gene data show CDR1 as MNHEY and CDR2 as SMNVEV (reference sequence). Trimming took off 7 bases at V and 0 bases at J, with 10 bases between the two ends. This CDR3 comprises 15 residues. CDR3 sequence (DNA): TGTGCCAGCACCCCTCGGCTCTCTGGGGCCAACGTCCTGACTTTC. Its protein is CASTPRLSGANVLTF.